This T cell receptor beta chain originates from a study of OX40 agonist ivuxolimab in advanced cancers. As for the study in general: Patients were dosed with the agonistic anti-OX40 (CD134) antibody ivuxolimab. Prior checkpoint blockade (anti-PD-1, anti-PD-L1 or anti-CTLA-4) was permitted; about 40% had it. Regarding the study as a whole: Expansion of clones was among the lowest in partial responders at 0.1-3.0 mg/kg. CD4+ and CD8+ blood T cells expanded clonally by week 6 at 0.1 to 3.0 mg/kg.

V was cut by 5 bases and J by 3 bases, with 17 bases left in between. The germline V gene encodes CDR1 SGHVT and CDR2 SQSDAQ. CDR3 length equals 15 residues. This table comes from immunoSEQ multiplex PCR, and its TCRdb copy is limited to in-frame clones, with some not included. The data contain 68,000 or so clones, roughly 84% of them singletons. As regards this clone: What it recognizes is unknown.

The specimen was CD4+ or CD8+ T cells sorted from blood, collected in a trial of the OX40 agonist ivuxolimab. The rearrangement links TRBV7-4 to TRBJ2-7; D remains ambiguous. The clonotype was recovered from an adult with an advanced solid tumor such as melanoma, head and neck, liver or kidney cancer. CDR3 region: CASSPKPRIFYEQYF. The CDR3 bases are TGTGCCAGCAGCCCTAAACCGCGGATTTTCTACGAGCAGTACTTC.